This TCR beta chain was recorded in a study of human T cells and chemical hapten exposure. The overall study: Across samples, TCR yields varied, mostly owing to small differences in pooled library volumes.

The CDR3 is 18 residues long. The V end was cut by 7 bases, the J end by 1 base, with 23 bases between. CDR1 is LNHDA and CDR2 is SQIVND in the germline V gene (reference sequence). Unique molecular identifiers were attached to individual cDNA molecules within the library. TCRdb re-derived calls from the RACE reads in MiXCR, one entry per CDR3 protein. The data contain about 300,000 distinct CDR3 sequences, approximately 5.8% of them singletons. The time point was: pre-sensitization, week 0. The treatment: therapeutic diphenylcyclopropenone sensitization with weekly scalp DPC. Donors, patients with alopecia ranging from 18 to 70 years old and judged suitable for DPC, provided samples. Total RNA came from unfractionated whole blood. This clonotype has ten or more counts.

Sequencing used whole blood, obtained in connection with sensitization to the hapten diphenylcyclopropenone (DPC). The receptor was derived from a young woman with alopecia areata. Some clones in this sample may be carry-over from other donors' samples. The V gene is TRBV19, the J gene TRBJ2-1; D is perhaps TRBD1 (5 bases). This chain's CDR3 is CASTPRKKGPPSYNEQFF. CDR3 DNA sequence: TGTGCCAGTACCCCCAGGAAGAAGGGGCCCCCATCCTACAATGAGCAGTTCTTC.